Shown below are 3 T cell receptor beta chains from a single sample sequenced in a study of regulatory T cells in long-lasting Graves disease. Described time point: newly diagnosed GD, antithyroid drugs for less than 3 months. RNA from PBMCs was the source of the TCR library. In building TCR beta libraries, iRepertoire HTBI primers were used together with Arm-PCR of CDR3 regions. One entry per CDR3 protein results from TCRdb running MiXCR on the multiplex PCR reads. The sample lists approximately 440,000 distinct CDR3 sequences, 15% to 20% occurring once. The same sample was also studied in work on T cells in Graves' hyperthyroidism and ophthalmopathy.

Sequenced here: peripheral blood mononuclear cells (PBMCs), sampled at new diagnosis, from a patient treated with antithyroid drugs. The receptors stem from a man aged 35 to 55 with Graves disease.

This clonotype was seen only a few times. The rearrangement links TRBV28 to TRBJ1-4, with 9 bases fitting TRBD1. This CDR3 contains 17 residues. With 6 bases clipped from V and 11 bases from J, the junction kept 19 bases outside the gene matches. CDR1 and CDR2 from the germline V gene are MDHEN and SYDVKM. The CDR3 sequence is CASRGSGPGQGQEKLFF. The DNA of the CDR3 is TGTGCCAGCAGGGGGTCTGGACCGGGACAGGGTCAGGAGAAACTGTTTTTT.

The chain is built from TRBV11-3 and TRBJ1-3; 8 bases align to TRBD1. CDR1 and CDR2 (germline): SGHNT, YENEEA. This CDR3 comprises 16 residues. With V trimmed by 7 bases and J by 1 base, 9 bases remained unmatched. CDR3 protein: CASTRRQGKSGNTIYF. The CDR3 DNA follows: TGTGCCAGCACCCGACGACAGGGGAAGTCTGGAAACACCATATATTTT.

V gene TRBV5-1 combines with J gene TRBJ2-2; D gene ambiguous. The germline gives CDR1 SGHRS, CDR2 YFSETQ. Trimming shortened V by 5 bases and J by 3 bases, and 11 bases separated the two germline ends. This CDR3 comprises 14 residues. In nucleotides, the CDR3 is TGCGCCAGCAGGAGCGTTATGGACACCGGGGAGCTGTTTTTT. Residues: CASRSVMDTGELFF. Looking up the rest from reference TRBV5-1 and TRBJ2-2 gives the full variable domain: KAGVTQTPRYLIKTRGQQVTLSCSPISGHRSVSWYQQTPGQGLQFLFEYFSETQRNKGNFPGRFSGRQFSNSRSEMNVSTLELGDSALYLCASRSVMDTGELFFGEGSRLTVL.